Below, 23 T cell receptor beta chains from the same sample are listed, as sequenced in a study of blood T cells in healthy people across ages. A second PCR of about 7 to 11 cycles used a sample-barcoded 5' primer and a J-beta primer mix. Each CDR3 protein gets one entry after TCRdb re-called the 5' RACE reads with MiXCR. The sample lists some 730,000 distinct CDR3 sequences; approximately 21% were seen once. Sequenced: blood. These receptor sequences come from a man between 65 and 85 years old in good health.

At least ten counts were recorded for this clonotype. The chain is built from TRBV23-1 and TRBJ2-1, with TRBD1 matching over 8 bases. TRBV23-1 is designated an ORF whose function remains uncertain. There are 16 residues in the CDR3. After removal of 0 bases from V and 6 bases from J, the junction contained 7 bases not matched to a gene. CDR3 in DNA: TGCGCCAGCAGTCAATCCGGGACAGGATTTTCCAATGAGCAGTTCTTC. It codes for CASSQSGTGFSNEQFF.

This clonotype came up a few times. J is TRBJ2-5 and V is TRBV4-3, with 7 bases fitting TRBD2. The V and J ends lost 7 bases and 5 bases, in that order; junction bases with no gene match: 7. CDR1 and CDR2 (germline): LGHNA, YSLEER. This CDR3 contains 13 residues. CDR3 protein: CASTSGIGETQYF. Written as DNA, the CDR3 is TGCGCCAGCACGAGCGGGATAGGGGAGACCCAGTACTTC.

V is TRBV7-8 and J is TRBJ2-1; 9 nucleotides match TRBD2. The CDR3 runs 19 residues. J gave up 6 bases and V 5 bases, and 20 bases lay outside the gene matches. CDR1 is SGHVS, CDR2 FQNEAQ, per germline. In DNA form, the CDR3 reads TGTGCCAGCAGCCCCACAAGAAACTTCTTAGCGGGAGTGGGCAATGAGCAGTTCTTC. As protein: CASSPTRNFLAGVGNEQFF.

Remarks on this clonotype: One end of the junction does not line up with germline, which may come from a read error. The rearrangement links TRBV28 to TRBJ1-2; D unresolved. The CDR3 extends over 12 amino acids. Germline V CDR1 and CDR2: MDHEN, SYDVKM. CDR3 nucleotides: TGTGCCACCAGGCACGGAGACTATGGCTACGCCTTC. Amino acid sequence: CATRHGDYGYAF.

The chain has TRBV11-2 and TRBJ2-1; 10 bases fit TRBD2. V was pared by 4 bases and J by 9 bases, with 12 bases of the junction left unmatched. This CDR3 comprises 16 residues. Germline V gene lookup returns CDR1 SGHAT and CDR2 FQNNGV. The CDR3 DNA reads TGTGCCAGCAGCTCTTCTAGCGGGGGAGGATATCGTGAGCAGTTCTTC. Encoded protein: CASSSSSGGGYREQFF.

This clonotype was detected a few times. The rearrangement joins TRBV7-9 to TRBJ2-1; 8 nucleotides agree with TRBD2. V trimming: 1 base; J trimming: 4 bases; junction bases outside the gene matches: 9. The CDR3 is made up of 17 amino acids. Germline values: CDR1 SEHNR, CDR2 FQNEAQ (reference sequence). The CDR3 is CASSLVSGAMLYNEQFF. The CDR3 nucleotides are TGTGCCAGCAGCTTAGTTAGCGGGGCAATGCTTTACAATGAGCAGTTCTTC.

This clonotype appeared a few times. The V gene is TRBV2, the J gene TRBJ1-4, with no clear D. The CDR3 length is 12 residues. Germline V gene lookup returns CDR1 SNHLY and CDR2 FYNNEI. Trimming left V 2 bases short and J 7 bases short, with 5 bases between. The CDR3 is CASSELVEKLFF. The CDR3 bases are TGTGCCAGCAGTGAACTTGTTGAAAAACTGTTTTTT.

This clonotype was counted a few times. The junction differs from germline at one of its ends, possibly a read error. The V and J genes are TRBV12-3 or TRBV12-4 and TRBJ2-7, with no clear D. Judging by the DNA end, TRBJ2-1 fits better; the J call may be wrong. The CDR3 has 11 residues. CDR3 DNA sequence: TGTGCCGGCAGTCCGGCGAATGAGCAGTTCTTC. Amino acids: CAGSPANEQFF.

The CDR3: CSASMTGRNTIYF. In DNA form, the CDR3 reads TGCAGTGCTAGTATGACAGGGAGAAACACCATATATTTT. V usage is TRBV20-1 and J usage is TRBJ1-3, with 7 bases that match TRBD1. Germline V CDR1 and CDR2: DFQATT, SNEGSKA (reference sequence). V lost 3 bases to trimming and J lost 5 bases; unmatched junction nucleotides: 4. CDR3 length: 13 residues.

The CDR3 DNA reads as TGTGCCAGCAGACTACTAGCGGGGGGCTTATACGAGCAGTACTTC. Translating gives CASRLLAGGLYEQYF. V and J are TRBV27 and TRBJ2-5, with 12 positions matching TRBD2. The J call could be wrong; TRBJ2-7 is a better fit for the DNA end. The CDR3 runs to 15 residues. Germline CDR1 MNHEY, CDR2 SMNVEV (reference sequence).

There are many counts of this clonotype. The chain links TRBV12-3 or TRBV12-4 to TRBJ1-3; D is unclear. Trimming shortened V by 5 bases and J by 0 bases, and 11 bases separated the two germline ends. CDR3 length equals 15 residues. In nucleotides, the CDR3 is TGTGCCAGCAGTCCTGGACTCTACTCTGGAAACACCATATATTTT. The encoded protein is CASSPGLYSGNTIYF.

This chain uses TRBV20-1 with TRBJ1-1, with 11 bases fitting TRBD1. J was trimmed by 3 bases and V by 1 base; bases with no gene match: 7. Germline-derived CDR1 and CDR2 are DFQATT and SNEGSKA (reference sequence). CDR3 length: 16 amino acids. The CDR3 region is CSARGGQGAEDTEAFF. CDR3 nucleotides: TGCAGTGCTAGAGGCGGACAGGGGGCTGAGGACACTGAAGCTTTCTTT.

Only a few counts were recorded for this clonotype. This chain's CDR3 is CASSFLRGEGYTF. CDR3 coding DNA: TGCGCCAGCAGCTTCCTCCGAGGGGAAGGCTACACCTTC. This rearrangement joins TRBV5-1 to TRBJ1-2; possibly TRBD1 for D (5 bases). The CDR3 is made up of 13 amino acids. V was shortened by 2 bases and J by 8 bases, with 13 bases between the two germline ends. Germline values: CDR1 SGHRS, CDR2 YFSETQ. Combining the CDR3 with reference TRBV5-1 and TRBJ1-2 gives the whole variable domain KAGVTQTPRYLIKTRGQQVTLSCSPISGHRSVSWYQQTPGQGLQFLFEYFSETQRNKGNFPGRFSGRQFSNSRSEMNVSTLELGDSALYLCASSFLRGEGYTFGSGTRLTVV.

The sample holds a few counts of this clonotype. The V gene is TRBV20-1, the J gene TRBJ2-3, with a tentative D call TRBD1 (6 bases). The CDR3 length is 14 residues. From germline, CDR1 is DFQATT and CDR2 SNEGSKA (reference sequence). V was clipped by 8 bases and J by 6 bases, with 21 bases between them. The CDR3 nucleotides read TGCAGTTCGCGACTAACAGGGATTCCGGATACGCAGTATTTT. It codes for CSSRLTGIPDTQYF.

J is TRBJ2-5 and V is TRBV5-6, with unresolved D. V was trimmed by 2 bases and J by 5 bases, leaving 10 bases between them. The CDR3 contains 13 residues. The germline V gene has CDR1 SGHDT and CDR2 YYEEEE. For the CDR3, the DNA is TGTGCCAGCAGCTTACAGTTGGGTGAGACCCAGTACTTC. Translation gives CASSLQLGETQYF.

The genes are TRBV20-1 and TRBJ2-7; TRBD2 is a possible D gene (5 bases). Per germline, CDR1 DFQATT and CDR2 SNEGSKA (reference sequence). Trimming removed 0 bases at V and 5 bases at J, with 8 bases between. This CDR3 comprises 12 residues. CDR3 nucleotides: TGCAGTGCTAGAGATCGGGGAGACGAGCAGTACTTC. Protein: CSARDRGDEQYF.

Worth noting for this clonotype: Compared with germline, one end of the junction differs, possibly owing to a read error. V is TRBV24-1 and J is TRBJ1-2; perhaps TRBD1 as D (5 bases). Germline CDR1 reads KGHDR; CDR2 reads SFDVKD. The length of the CDR3 is 14 residues. CDR3 loop: CVTSETRDPHGYTF. Written as DNA, the CDR3 is TGTGTCACCAGTGAAACCCGGGACCCTCATGGCTACACCTTC.

This clonotype was seen more than once but under ten times. The chain uses TRBV5-1 and TRBJ1-5; D unresolved. V gave up 4 bases and J gave up 0 bases, with 11 bases separating them. The CDR3 has 15 residues. Germline V gives CDR1 SGHRS, CDR2 YFSETQ. The CDR3 loop is CASSTGGNSNQPQHF. CDR3 DNA sequence: TGCGCCAGCAGCACGGGCGGGAATAGCAATCAGCCCCAGCATTTT.

This chain links TRBV6-2 or TRBV6-3 with TRBJ1-1; TRBD1 is a possible D gene (5 bases). The germline gives CDR1 MNHEY, CDR2 SVGEGT. The CDR3 consists of 14 residues. Between the trimmed V and J ends, which lost 2 bases and 6 bases, there was a span of 13 bases. CDR3 sequence (DNA): TGTGCCAGCAGTTACCCGGACACGGTCGCTGAAGCTTTCTTT. It encodes CASSYPDTVAEAFF.

This clonotype was seen a handful of times. The genes are TRBV20-1 and TRBJ1-5, with TRBD1 matching 11 bases. The V and J ends lost 6 bases and 7 bases, in that order; junction bases with no gene match: 8. The CDR3 runs 14 residues. CDR1 is DFQATT and CDR2 is SNEGSKA in the germline V gene (reference sequence). This CDR3 is CSALGQGAKQPQHF. For the CDR3, the DNA is TGCAGTGCCCTCGGACAGGGGGCAAAGCAGCCCCAGCATTTT.

This sequence joins TRBV10-3 and TRBJ1-1; D not resolved. There are 11 residues in the CDR3. V was clipped by 6 bases and J by 3 bases, with 5 bases between them. Germline V CDR1 and CDR2: ENHRY, SYGVKD. The CDR3 DNA reads TGTGCCATCAGCCGTGACACTGAAGCTTTCTTT. This translates into CAISRDTEAFF.

This clonotype was seen more than once but under ten times. The chain joins TRBV12-3 or TRBV12-4 to TRBJ2-5; TRBD2 is a possible D gene (6 bases). The CDR3 spans 12 residues. The ends were cut back, 6 bases at V and 3 bases at J, with 8 bases in the middle. CDR3 loop: CASRGGKETQYF. The CDR3 DNA sequence: TGTGCCAGCAGGGGCGGGAAAGAGACCCAGTACTTC.

This clonotype was observed a few times. The chain is built from TRBV7-9 and TRBJ1-2; D may be TRBD1 (6 bases). The CDR3 is 13 residues long. V dropped 4 bases and J dropped 4 bases, with 10 bases sitting between them. Germline lookup yields CDR1 SEHNR and CDR2 FQNEAQ (reference sequence). Here the CDR3 reads CASSWLQGYGYTF. The CDR3 DNA follows: TGTGCCAGCAGCTGGTTACAGGGCTATGGCTACACCTTC.